This T cell receptor (beta chain) was captured in a study of memory CD4+ T cells and cytomegalovirus serostatus. On the study more broadly: This sample comes from healthy Belgian adults, 9 CMV seropositive, 24 seronegative. Points from the study as a whole: Suggested: most of the CMV-linked TCR signature lies in CD4+ memory cells.

The CDR3 runs 16 residues. Germline V gives CDR1 SGHRS, CDR2 YFSETQ. V was clipped by 0 bases and J by 5 bases, with 17 bases between them. Regarding this clone: Its antigen is not known.

Single viable CD3+CD4+CD8-CD45RO+ cells were sorted as the memory CD4+ T cells. Serum IgG to CMV pp150, pp28, p38 and p52 defined serostatus. CD4+ T cells were isolated by positive magnetic selection. Generated by immunoSEQ multiplex PCR, the TCRdb table keeps only in-frame clones and is missing some. The sample includes about 80,000 clones, around 80% of them seen just once. This chain links TRBV5-1 with TRBJ1-2; possibly TRBD1 for D (5 bases). Sequenced sample: memory CD4+ T cells from blood. This sequence was found in an adult in good health and CMV-seronegative. The CDR3 loop is CASSLGGPGRIYGYTF. CDR3 coding DNA: TGCGCCAGCAGCTTGGGGGGTCCGGGACGGATATATGGCTACACCTTC.